This TCR beta chain was recovered during a study of cytomegalovirus exposure and HLA in healthy donors (TCRdb year 2017). Broadly, across the study: A later analysis indicated that the 90 to 150 validation repertoires were generated on the platform also employed for the 650 to 850 repertoires of the first cohort. The study aimed to test whether cataloging public T cell receptors could reveal signatures of past pathogen exposure. Along with the roughly 670-subject first cohort, a separate validation cohort of over a hundred different subjects was used. To predict cytomegalovirus infection status, the study combined high-throughput TCR immunosequencing, statistical association of individual TCRs with disease status, and machine learning.

Via the germline V gene, CDR1 is MNHNS and CDR2 SASEGT. V and J are trimmed by 3 bases and 1 base, and the gene matches miss 7 bases of the junction. Reading from cysteine to phenylalanine, the CDR3 counts 16 amino acids. Kept here is only the CDR3 DNA, which spans 48 bases and is read in frame from base 1. Separate from the approximately 730-subject first cohort, the validation cohort of around 130 subjects was the group to which the donors belonged. Of note for this clone: Its antigen target is currently unknown. No clone much larger than this one lies a single base away; base qualities are absent.

Broad study findings and their caveats: A later analysis lacked HLA typing for the validation cohort, so it scored co-occurrence in that cohort across all 110 or so repertoires. The classifier was reported to diagnose cytomegalovirus status with high specificity and sensitivity in both the original and validation cohorts. Of the cluster scores, about 94% were above 0 in a later analysis, which found that TCRs clustered in the first cohort also tended to co-occur in the approximately 110 validation repertoires. A total of around 150 TCR beta chains were listed by the study as associated with cytomegalovirus. In vitro tests confirmed that a few of the cytomegalovirus-associated TCR beta chains recognize cytomegalovirus antigens. While some public TCRs were present in many individuals, most TCR sequences turned up only very rarely across donors. According to the authors, the approach could potentially be generalized to other disease states and immunological phenotypes.

Libraries came from the immunoSEQ multiplex PCR assay. On the study's bioinformatics: A statistical classification framework was built to diagnose cytomegalovirus status from the catalog of TCR beta chain sequences. Not all clones reach the TCRdb copy of this immuneACCESS table, which keeps in-frame sequences only. Checked studies attribute under half of the gap to unresolved V genes and leave the rest unexplained. V and J calls and clone size are those listed in that table; D and trimming were worked out from the DNA. In this sample the table shows approximately 220,000 clones, over 80% of which occur a single time. The ten largest clones represent about 14% of the sample.

Sequences were obtained from PBMCs. The sequence was obtained from a woman between 25 and 40 years old in good health and CMV-seropositive. This chain is built from TRBV6-1 and TRBJ2-7; TRBD1 matches 9 bases in the middle. The CDR3 region reads CASSELPGQGSYEQYF. The DNA reads TGTGCCAGCAGTGAGCTACCGGGACAGGGATCCTACGAGCAGTACTTC.